Shown below are 18 T cell receptor beta chains from a single sample sequenced in a study of tumour-infiltrating T cells in Burkitt lymphoma. Sequencing used immunoSEQ multiplex PCR; TCRdb keeps in-frame clones, though not all of them. The table has tens of thousands of clones, roughly 31% seen once. Specimen: tumor tissue. These receptor sequences come from a human donor with Burkitt lymphoma.

V gene TRBV7-9 combines with J gene TRBJ1-1; possible D gene TRBD1, 6 bases. This CDR3 has 14 residues. V was cut by 0 bases and J by 7 bases, with 12 bases left in between. Looked up from germline, CDR1 is SEHNR and CDR2 is FQNEAQ (reference sequence). The CDR3, as DNA: TGTGCCAGCAGCTTAGCGGCGGGGGCTGGTGAAGCTTTCTTT. Residues: CASSLAAGAGEAFF.

The chain uses TRBV4-2 and TRBJ2-7; D is possibly TRBD1 (5 bases). V was cut by 4 bases and J by 7 bases, with 14 bases left in between. The CDR3 covers 13 residues. Germline V gene sequence: CDR1 LGHNA, CDR2 YNFKEQ. The CDR3 region has the DNA TGTGCCAGCAGCCGGGCAGGGTCGGTTGAGCAGTACTTC. It is translated as CASSRAGSVEQYF.

V gene TRBV2 combines with J gene TRBJ1-5; TRBD1 aligns across 9 bases. The CDR3 spans 13 residues. Germline CDR1 reads SNHLY; CDR2 reads FYNNEI. Losses at the gene ends were 5 bases for V and 5 bases for J; bases not matched to a gene: 1. This CDR3 is CASSRDRDQPQHF. In nucleotides, the CDR3 is TGTGCCAGCAGTCGGGACAGGGATCAGCCCCAGCATTTT.

The gene calls are TRBV7-3 and TRBJ2-2, with D possibly matching TRBD1 (6 bases). The CDR3 contains 16 residues. CDR1 is SGHTA, CDR2 FQGTGA, per germline. V shed 5 bases and J shed 0 bases, with 13 bases lying between them. In DNA, the CDR3 is TGTGCCAGCAGCCACTGGACAGCGCCGAACACCGGGGAGCTGTTTTTT. Encoded protein: CASSHWTAPNTGELFF. The whole variable domain, remainder taken from reference TRBV7-3 and TRBJ2-2, is GAGVSQTPSNKVTEKGKYVELRCDPISGHTALYWYRQSLGQGPEFLIYFQGTGAADDSGLPNDRFFAVRPEGSVSTLKIQRTERGDSAVYLCASSHWTAPNTGELFFGEGSRLTVL.

The V and J genes are TRBV2 and TRBJ2-5; D may be TRBD2 (6 bases). Germline V gene sequence: CDR1 SNHLY, CDR2 FYNNEI. V lost 11 bases to trimming and J lost 2 bases, with 9 bases between them. This CDR3 region has 11 residues. The CDR3 nucleotides are TGTGCCGGGACTCCTCAAGAGACCCAGTACTTC. It is translated as CAGTPQETQYF.

The rearrangement uses TRBV9 and TRBJ1-4, with 8 bases that match TRBD1. CDR3 size: 17 residues. Germline V lookup: CDR1 SGDLS, CDR2 YYNGEE. Trimming took 3 bases from V and 8 from J; bases not matched to a gene: 15. In DNA, the CDR3 is TGTGCCAGCAGCGCAGAGACAGGGGAAAGACGATGGGAAAAACTGTTTTTT. Its translation: CASSAETGERRWEKLFF.

V usage is TRBV7-8 and J usage is TRBJ1-5, with a tentative D call TRBD1 (5 bases). Trimming cost V 1 base and J 6 bases, with 13 bases left between them. CDR1 SGHVS and CDR2 FQNEAQ come from the germline V gene. The CDR3 is made up of 15 amino acids. The CDR3 reads CASSLDEGRGQPQHF. CDR3 DNA sequence: TGTGCCAGCAGCTTAGATGAGGGGCGCGGTCAGCCCCAGCATTTT.

The chain uses TRBV5-1 and TRBJ1-2, with 7 bases fitting TRBD1. In germline, CDR1 is SGHRS, CDR2 YFSETQ. This CDR3 is built from 14 residues. Trimming removed 2 bases from V and 3 bases from J; junction bases left unmatched: 4. This CDR3 reads CASSLGTAHYGYTF. In nucleotides, the CDR3 is TGCGCCAGCAGCTTAGGGACAGCGCACTATGGCTACACCTTC.

This chain joins TRBV4-2 and TRBJ2-5; TRBD1 matches at 7 bases. The J segment lost 1 base and the V segment lost 5 bases, leaving 4 bases of the junction unmatched. The CDR3 spans 14 residues. From germline, CDR1 is LGHNA and CDR2 YNFKEQ. The CDR3 is CASSSRTGQETQYF. CDR3 sequence (DNA): TGTGCCAGCAGCAGCCGGACAGGCCAAGAGACCCAGTACTTC.

This CDR3 is CASSLGINQPQHF. CDR3 in DNA: TGTGCCAGCAGTTTGGGGATTAATCAGCCCCAGCATTTT. The chain has TRBV6-5 and TRBJ1-5; no firm D call. V was clipped by 4 bases and J by 4 bases, with 8 bases between them. The CDR3 has 13 amino acids. Germline V CDR1 and CDR2: MNHEY, SVGAGI.

The chain combines TRBV28 with TRBJ2-3; D might be TRBD1 (6 bases). The germline gives CDR1 MDHEN, CDR2 SYDVKM. CDR3 size: 14 residues. The germline V and J ends were trimmed by 1 base and 4 bases, with 9 bases remaining between them. The DNA of the CDR3 is TGTGCCAGCAGTTTATTTGGGGGCCCAGATACGCAGTATTTT. Protein product: CASSLFGGPDTQYF. Full variable domain (remainder filled in from reference TRBV28 and TRBJ2-3): DVKVTQSSRYLVKRTGEKVFLECVQDMDHENMFWYRQDPGLGLRLIYFSYDVKMKEKGDIPEGYSVSREKKERFSLILESASTNQTSMYLCASSLFGGPDTQYFGPGTRLTVL.

Concerning this clone itself: Within the sample, other DNA sequences also encode this same CDR3. This chain links TRBV6-1 with TRBJ2-7, with TRBD1 as a possible D gene (5 bases). Germline V gives CDR1 MNHNS, CDR2 SASEGT. V lost 4 bases and J lost 4, with 14 bases in between. The CDR3 loop spans 14 amino acids. CDR3 DNA: TGTGCCAGCAGTGCGGGTCACAGGCTATACGAGCAGTACTTC. This gives the protein CASSAGHRLYEQYF.

This chain links TRBV5-5 with TRBJ1-1, with D perhaps TRBD1 (6 bases). V shed 1 base and J shed 4 bases, with 11 bases lying between them. CDR3 length equals 14 residues. Germline CDR1 and CDR2: SGHKS and YYEKEE (reference sequence). The CDR3 region has the DNA TGTGCCAGCAGCTTGTCCCCAGGGGCCACTGAAGCTTTCTTT. This translates into CASSLSPGATEAFF.

In this sample, this clone turned up a few times. The rearrangement uses TRBV10-3 and TRBJ2-5; 7 bases align to TRBD2. J was trimmed by 0 bases and V by 6 bases; bases with no gene match: 1. The CDR3 is 13 residues long. Germline loops: CDR1 ENHRY, CDR2 SYGVKD. Here the CDR3 DNA reads TGTGCCATCAGCAGCGGGAACCAAGAGACCCAGTACTTC. Amino acid sequence: CAISSGNQETQYF.

The chain combines TRBV6-5 with TRBJ2-7; D is perhaps TRBD2 (6 bases). V was pared by 1 base and J by 1 base, with 8 bases between. Germline V lookup: CDR1 MNHEY, CDR2 SVGAGI. CDR3 length: 14 amino acids. The CDR3 spells CASSYWGTSYEQYF. In DNA form, the CDR3 reads TGTGCCAGCAGTTACTGGGGGACTTCCTACGAGCAGTACTTC.

This clone was counted between two and nine times. The J gene is TRBJ1-6, the V gene TRBV5-1; D ambiguous. Germline values: CDR1 SGHRS, CDR2 YFSETQ. This CDR3 contains 14 residues. Trimming stripped 0 bases from V and 7 bases from J, with 8 bases between. CDR3: CASSLEGGNSPLHF. The DNA of the CDR3 is TGCGCCAGCAGCTTGGAGGGAGGGAATTCACCCCTCCACTTT. Full variable domain (missing parts from reference TRBV5-1 and TRBJ1-6): KAGVTQTPRYLIKTRGQQVTLSCSPISGHRSVSWYQQTPGQGLQFLFEYFSETQRNKGNFPGRFSGRQFSNSRSEMNVSTLELGDSALYLCASSLEGGNSPLHFGNGTRLTVT.

The J gene is TRBJ2-3, the V gene TRBV2, with 7 bases that match TRBD1. Germline CDR1 is SNHLY and CDR2 is FYNNEI. This CDR3 spans 14 amino acids. V shed 8 bases and J 4 bases; nucleotides not matched to a gene: 9. The CDR3 nucleotides read TGTGCCAGCGGAGAGCAGGGGGTTTCAGATACGCAGTATTTT. This translates into CASGEQGVSDTQYF.

The chain recombines TRBV4-1 with TRBJ1-1; D is ambiguous. Trimming took off 3 bases at V and 4 bases at J, with 21 bases between the two ends. Germline V gene sequence: CDR1 MGHRA, CDR2 YSYEKL. The CDR3 runs to 17 residues. The CDR3 coding sequence is TGCGCCAGCAGCCACCCCCTTCGAGAGGGAGAACTCACTGAAGCTTTCTTT. Its translation is CASSHPLREGELTEAFF.